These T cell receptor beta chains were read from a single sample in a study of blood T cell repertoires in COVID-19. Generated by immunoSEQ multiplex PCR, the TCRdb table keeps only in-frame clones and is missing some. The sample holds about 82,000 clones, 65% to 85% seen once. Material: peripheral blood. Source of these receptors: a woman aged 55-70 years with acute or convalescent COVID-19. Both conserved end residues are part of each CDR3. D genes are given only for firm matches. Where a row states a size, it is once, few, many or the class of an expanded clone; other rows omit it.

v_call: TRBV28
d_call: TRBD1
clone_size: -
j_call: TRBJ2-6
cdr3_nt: TGTGCCATTGGACAGGGGGGCTCTGGGGCCAACGTCCTGACTTTC
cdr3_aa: CAIGQGGSGANVLTF

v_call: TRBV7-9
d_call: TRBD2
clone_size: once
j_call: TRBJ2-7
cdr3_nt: TGTGCCAGCAGCCCGGGACTAGCGGGGGGTTCCTACGAGCAGTACTTC
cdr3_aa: CASSPGLAGGSYEQYF

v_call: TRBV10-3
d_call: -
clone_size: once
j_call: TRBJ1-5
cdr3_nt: TGTGCCATCTCGGCGAGCGATCGGAGTCAGCCCCAGCATTTT
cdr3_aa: CAISASDRSQPQHF

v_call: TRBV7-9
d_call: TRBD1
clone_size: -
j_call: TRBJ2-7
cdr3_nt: TGTGCCAGCAGCGCATTGGGGACAGTCTACGAGCAGTACTTC
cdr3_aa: CASSALGTVYEQYF

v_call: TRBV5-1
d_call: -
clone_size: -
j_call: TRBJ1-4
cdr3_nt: TGCGCCAGCAGCCCACTTGGCAGGGGAGCTAATGAAAAACTGTTTTTT
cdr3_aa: CASSPLGRGANEKLFF

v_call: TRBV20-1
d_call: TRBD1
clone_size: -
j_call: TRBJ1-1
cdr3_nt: TGCAGTGCTAGTGGGGGCAGGGGGAAAATGAACACTGAAGCTTTCTTT
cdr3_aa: CSASGGRGKMNTEAFF

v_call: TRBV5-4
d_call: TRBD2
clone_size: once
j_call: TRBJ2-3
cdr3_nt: TGTGCCAGCAGCCCCCCTGGACTAGCGGGCCAACCTATCACAGATACGCAGTATTTT
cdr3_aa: CASSPPGLAGQPITDTQYF

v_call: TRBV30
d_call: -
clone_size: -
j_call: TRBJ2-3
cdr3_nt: TGTGCCTGGAGTGCGGACAGCAGCACAGATACGCAGTATTTT
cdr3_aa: CAWSADSSTDTQYF

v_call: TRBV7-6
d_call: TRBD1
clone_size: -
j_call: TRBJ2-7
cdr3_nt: TGTGCCAGCAGCCGACAGGGGGCTTACGAGCAGTACTTC
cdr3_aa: CASSRQGAYEQYF

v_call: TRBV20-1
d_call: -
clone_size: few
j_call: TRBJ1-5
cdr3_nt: TGCAGTGCTCGTGCGACGGGACAGCCCCAGCATTTT
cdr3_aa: CSARATGQPQHF

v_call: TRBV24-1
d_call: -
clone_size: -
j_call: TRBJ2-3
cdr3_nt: TGTGCCACCAGTGAGGTCACTAGGACAGATACGCAGTATTTT
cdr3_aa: CATSEVTRTDTQYF

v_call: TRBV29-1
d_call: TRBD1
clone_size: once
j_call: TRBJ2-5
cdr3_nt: TGCAGCGTCACAGGGGTTGGAGAGACCCAGTACTTC
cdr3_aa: CSVTGVGETQYF

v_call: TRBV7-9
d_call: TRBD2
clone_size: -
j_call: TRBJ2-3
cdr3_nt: TGTGCCAGCAGCCCCGTGGGACTAGCGGGAGTGGATACGCAGTATTTT
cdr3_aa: CASSPVGLAGVDTQYF

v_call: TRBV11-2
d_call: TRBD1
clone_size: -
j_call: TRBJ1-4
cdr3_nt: TGTGCCAGCAGCCTGACCGGGACAGGGAATGAAAAACTGTTTTTT
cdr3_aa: CASSLTGTGNEKLFF

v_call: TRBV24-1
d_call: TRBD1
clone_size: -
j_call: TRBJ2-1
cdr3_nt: TGTGCCATCGGGGCCAGGGGGTACAATGAGCAGTTCTTC
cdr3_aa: CAIGARGYNEQFF

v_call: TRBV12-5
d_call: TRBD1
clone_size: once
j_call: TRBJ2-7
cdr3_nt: TGTGCTAGTGGTTTGTACTTACCGGGACAGGGCTACGAGCAGTACTTC
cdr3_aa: CASGLYLPGQGYEQYF

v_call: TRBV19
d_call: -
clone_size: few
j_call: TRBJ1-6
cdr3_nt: TGTGCCAGTACCATCCGGGGGGAATCACCCCTCCACTTT
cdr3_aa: CASTIRGESPLHF

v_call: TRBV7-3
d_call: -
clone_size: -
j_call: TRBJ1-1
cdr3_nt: TGTGCCAGCAGCTTATTCAGGGAAAGGAACACTGAAGCTTTCTTT
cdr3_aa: CASSLFRERNTEAFF

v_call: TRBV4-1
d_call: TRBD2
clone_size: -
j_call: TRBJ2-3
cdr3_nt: TGCGCCAGCAGCCAAATAAGTCTTGCGGGGGGATCCACAGATACGCAGTATTTT
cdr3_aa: CASSQISLAGGSTDTQYF

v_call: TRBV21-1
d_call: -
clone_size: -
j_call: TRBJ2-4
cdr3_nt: TGTGCCAGCAGCAAGGACAGGGCCAAAAACATTCAGTACTTC
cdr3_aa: CASSKDRAKNIQYF